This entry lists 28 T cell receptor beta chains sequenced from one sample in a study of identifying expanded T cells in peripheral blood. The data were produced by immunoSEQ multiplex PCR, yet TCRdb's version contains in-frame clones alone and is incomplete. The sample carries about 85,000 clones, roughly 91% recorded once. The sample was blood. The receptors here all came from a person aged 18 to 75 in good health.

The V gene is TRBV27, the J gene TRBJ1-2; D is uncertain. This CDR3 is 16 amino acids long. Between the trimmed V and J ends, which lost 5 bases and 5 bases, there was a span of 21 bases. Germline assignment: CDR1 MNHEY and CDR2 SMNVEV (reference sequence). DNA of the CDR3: TGTGCCAGCAGTCCCTTCTTAAATTCCCCTGGATATGGCTACACCTTC. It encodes CASSPFLNSPGYGYTF.

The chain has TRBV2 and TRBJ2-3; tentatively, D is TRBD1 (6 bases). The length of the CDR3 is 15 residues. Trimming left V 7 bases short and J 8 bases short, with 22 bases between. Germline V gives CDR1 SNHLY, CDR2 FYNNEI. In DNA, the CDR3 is TGTGCCAGCACAAGACAGGACACGGTCGGGGTTACGCAGTATTTT. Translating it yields CASTRQDTVGVTQYF.

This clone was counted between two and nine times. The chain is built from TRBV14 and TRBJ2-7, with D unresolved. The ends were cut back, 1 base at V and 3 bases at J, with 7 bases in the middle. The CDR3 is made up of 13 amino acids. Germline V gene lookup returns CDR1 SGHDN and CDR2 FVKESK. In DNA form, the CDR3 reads TGTGCCAGCAGCCAAGTCTGGCACTACGAGCAGTACTTC. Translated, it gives CASSQVWHYEQYF.

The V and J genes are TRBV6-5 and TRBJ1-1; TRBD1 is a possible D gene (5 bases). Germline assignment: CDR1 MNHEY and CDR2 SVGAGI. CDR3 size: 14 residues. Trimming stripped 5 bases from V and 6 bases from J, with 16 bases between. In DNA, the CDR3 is TGTGCCAGCAGTCCGGCCGGGACGTCGCCTGAAGCTTTCTTT. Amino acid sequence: CASSPAGTSPEAFF.

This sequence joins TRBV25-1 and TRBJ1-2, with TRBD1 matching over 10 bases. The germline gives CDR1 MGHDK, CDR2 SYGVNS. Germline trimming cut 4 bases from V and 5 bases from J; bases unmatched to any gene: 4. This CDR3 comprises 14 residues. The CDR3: CASSAGTGAYGYTF. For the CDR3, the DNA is TGTGCCAGCAGTGCCGGGACAGGGGCGTATGGCTACACCTTC.

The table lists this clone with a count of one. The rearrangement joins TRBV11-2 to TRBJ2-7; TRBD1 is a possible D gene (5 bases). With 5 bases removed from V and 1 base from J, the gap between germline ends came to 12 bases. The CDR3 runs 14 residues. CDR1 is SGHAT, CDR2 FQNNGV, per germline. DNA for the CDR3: TGTGCCAGCAGCGATCCGGCAGGGTCCTACGAGCAGTACTTC. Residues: CASSDPAGSYEQYF.

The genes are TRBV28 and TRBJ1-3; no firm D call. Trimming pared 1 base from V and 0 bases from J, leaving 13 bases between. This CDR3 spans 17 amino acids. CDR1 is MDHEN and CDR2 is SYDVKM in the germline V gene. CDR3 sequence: CASSLSRTVFSGNTIYF. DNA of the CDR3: TGTGCCAGCAGTTTATCTCGCACGGTCTTCTCTGGAAACACCATATATTTT. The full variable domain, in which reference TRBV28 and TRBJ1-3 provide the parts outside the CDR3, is DVKVTQSSRYLVKRTGEKVFLECVQDMDHENMFWYRQDPGLGLRLIYFSYDVKMKEKGDIPEGYSVSREKKERFSLILESASTNQTSMYLCASSLSRTVFSGNTIYFGEGSWLTVV.

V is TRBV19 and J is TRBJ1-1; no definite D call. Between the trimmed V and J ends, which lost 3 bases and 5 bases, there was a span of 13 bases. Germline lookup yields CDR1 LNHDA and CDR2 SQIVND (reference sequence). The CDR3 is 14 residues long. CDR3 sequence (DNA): TGTGCCAGTAGTATTGTGCGTGATGAAACTGAAGCTTTCTTT. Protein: CASSIVRDETEAFF.

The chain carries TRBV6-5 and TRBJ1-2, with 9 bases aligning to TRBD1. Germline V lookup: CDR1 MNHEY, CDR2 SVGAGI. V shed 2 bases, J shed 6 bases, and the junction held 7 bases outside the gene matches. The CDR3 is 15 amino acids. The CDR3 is CASSYTSGTGNGYTF. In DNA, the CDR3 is TGTGCCAGCAGTTACACTTCCGGGACAGGGAATGGCTACACCTTC.

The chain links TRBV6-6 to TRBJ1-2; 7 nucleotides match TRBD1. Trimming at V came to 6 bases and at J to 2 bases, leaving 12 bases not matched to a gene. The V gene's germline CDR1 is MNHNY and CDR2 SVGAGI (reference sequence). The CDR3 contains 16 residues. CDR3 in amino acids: CASRNLGVDRNYGYTF. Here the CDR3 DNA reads TGTGCCAGCAGGAATTTGGGGGTGGACAGGAACTATGGCTACACCTTC.

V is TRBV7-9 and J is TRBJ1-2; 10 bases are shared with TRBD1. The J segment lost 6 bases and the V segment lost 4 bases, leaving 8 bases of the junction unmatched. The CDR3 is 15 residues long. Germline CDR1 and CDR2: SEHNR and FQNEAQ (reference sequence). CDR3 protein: CASSYGTGAGHGYTF. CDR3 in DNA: TGTGCCAGCAGCTACGGGACAGGGGCCGGGCATGGCTACACCTTC.

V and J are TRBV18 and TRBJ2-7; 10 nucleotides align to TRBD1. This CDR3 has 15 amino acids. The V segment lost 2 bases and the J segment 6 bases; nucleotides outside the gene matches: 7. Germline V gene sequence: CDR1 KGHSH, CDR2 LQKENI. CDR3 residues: CASSPAGGQGSEQYF. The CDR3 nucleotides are TGTGCCAGCTCACCAGCGGGGGGACAGGGGTCCGAGCAGTACTTC.

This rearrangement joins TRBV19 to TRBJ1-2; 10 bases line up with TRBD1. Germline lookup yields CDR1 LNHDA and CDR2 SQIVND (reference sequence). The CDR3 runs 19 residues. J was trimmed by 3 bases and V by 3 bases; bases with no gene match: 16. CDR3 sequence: CASSIGVDRGPSRDYGYTF. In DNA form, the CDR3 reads TGTGCCAGTAGTATCGGCGTTGACAGGGGGCCTTCTCGGGACTATGGCTACACCTTC.

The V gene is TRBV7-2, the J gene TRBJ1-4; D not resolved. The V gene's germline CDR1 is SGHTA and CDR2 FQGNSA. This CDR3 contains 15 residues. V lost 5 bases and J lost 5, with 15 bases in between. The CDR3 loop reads CASSGRAGPNEKLFF. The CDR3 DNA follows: TGTGCCAGCAGCGGGAGGGCAGGACCGAATGAAAAACTGTTTTTT. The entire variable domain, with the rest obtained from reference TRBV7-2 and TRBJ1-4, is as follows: GAGVSQSPSNKVTEKGKDVELRCDPISGHTALYWYRQSLGQGLEFLIYFQGNSAPDKSGLPSDRFSAERTGGSVSTLTIQRTQQEDSAVYLCASSGRAGPNEKLFFGSGTQLSVL.

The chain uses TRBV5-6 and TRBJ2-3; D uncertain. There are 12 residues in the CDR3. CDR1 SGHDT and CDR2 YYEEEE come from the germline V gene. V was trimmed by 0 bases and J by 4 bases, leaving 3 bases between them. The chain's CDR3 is CASSLGSDTQYF. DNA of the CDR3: TGTGCCAGCAGCTTGGGCTCAGATACGCAGTATTTT.

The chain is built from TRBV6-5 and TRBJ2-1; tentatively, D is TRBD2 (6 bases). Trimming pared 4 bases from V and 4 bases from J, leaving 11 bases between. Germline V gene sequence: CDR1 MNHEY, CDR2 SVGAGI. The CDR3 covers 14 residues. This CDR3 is CASSWGVLYNEQFF. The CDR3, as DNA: TGTGCCAGCAGTTGGGGGGTACTTTACAATGAGCAGTTCTTC.

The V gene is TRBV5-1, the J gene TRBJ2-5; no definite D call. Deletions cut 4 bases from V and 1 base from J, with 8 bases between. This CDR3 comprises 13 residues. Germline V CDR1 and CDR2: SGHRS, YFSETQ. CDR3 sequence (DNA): TGCGCCAGCAGCGTGCGGAGCCAAGAGACCCAGTACTTC. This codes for CASSVRSQETQYF.

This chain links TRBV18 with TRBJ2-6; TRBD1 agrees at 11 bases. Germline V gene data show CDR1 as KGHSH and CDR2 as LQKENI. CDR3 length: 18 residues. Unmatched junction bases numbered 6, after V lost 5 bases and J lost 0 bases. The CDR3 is CASSSGQGANSGANVLTF. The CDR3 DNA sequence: TGTGCCAGCTCATCTGGACAGGGGGCCAACTCTGGGGCCAACGTCCTGACTTTC.

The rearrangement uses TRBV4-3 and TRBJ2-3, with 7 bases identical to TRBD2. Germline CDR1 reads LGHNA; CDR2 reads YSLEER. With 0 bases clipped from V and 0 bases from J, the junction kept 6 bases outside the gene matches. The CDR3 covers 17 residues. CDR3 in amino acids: CASSQDWGGYSTDTQYF. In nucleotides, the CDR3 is TGCGCCAGCAGCCAAGATTGGGGGGGATATAGCACAGATACGCAGTATTTT.

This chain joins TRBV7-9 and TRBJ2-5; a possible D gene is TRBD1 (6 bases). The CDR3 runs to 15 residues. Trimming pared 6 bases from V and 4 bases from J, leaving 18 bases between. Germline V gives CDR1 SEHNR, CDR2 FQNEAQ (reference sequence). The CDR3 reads CASSPGEIVRETQYF. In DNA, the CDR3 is TGTGCCAGCAGTCCAGGGGAGATAGTGAGAGAGACCCAGTACTTC.

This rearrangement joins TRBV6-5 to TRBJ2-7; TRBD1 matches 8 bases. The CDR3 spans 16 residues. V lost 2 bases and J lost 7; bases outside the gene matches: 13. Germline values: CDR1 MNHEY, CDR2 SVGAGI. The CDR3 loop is CASSYRPTGEIWEQYF. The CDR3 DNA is TGTGCCAGCAGTTACAGGCCGACAGGGGAGATCTGGGAGCAGTACTTC.

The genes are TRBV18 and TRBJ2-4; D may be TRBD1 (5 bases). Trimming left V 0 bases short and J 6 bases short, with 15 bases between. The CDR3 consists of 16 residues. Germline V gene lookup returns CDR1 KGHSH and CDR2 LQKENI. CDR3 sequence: CASSPPAGWNRNIQYF. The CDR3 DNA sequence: TGTGCCAGCTCACCACCGGCAGGGTGGAATAGAAACATTCAGTACTTC.

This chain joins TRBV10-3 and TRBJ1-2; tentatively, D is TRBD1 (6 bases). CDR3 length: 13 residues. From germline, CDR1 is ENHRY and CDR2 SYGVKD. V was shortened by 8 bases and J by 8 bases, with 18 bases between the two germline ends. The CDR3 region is CAIESPGGRGYTF. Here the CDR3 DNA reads TGTGCCATCGAGAGTCCTGGGGGGCGAGGCTACACCTTC.

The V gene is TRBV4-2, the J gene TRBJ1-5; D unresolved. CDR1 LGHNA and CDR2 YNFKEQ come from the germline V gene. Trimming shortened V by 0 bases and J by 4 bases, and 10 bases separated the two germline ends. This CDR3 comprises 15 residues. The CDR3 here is CASSQEAGRNQPQHF. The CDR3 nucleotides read TGTGCCAGCAGCCAAGAGGCAGGTAGGAATCAGCCCCAGCATTTT.

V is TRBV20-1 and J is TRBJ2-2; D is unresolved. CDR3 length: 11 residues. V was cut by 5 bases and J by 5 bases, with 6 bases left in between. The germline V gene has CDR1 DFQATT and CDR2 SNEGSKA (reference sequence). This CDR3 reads CSAFYTGELFF. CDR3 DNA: TGCAGTGCTTTTTATACCGGGGAGCTGTTTTTT.

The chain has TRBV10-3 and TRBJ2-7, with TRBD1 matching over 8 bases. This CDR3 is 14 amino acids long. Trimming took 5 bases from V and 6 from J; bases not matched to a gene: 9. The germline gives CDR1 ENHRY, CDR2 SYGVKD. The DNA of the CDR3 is TGTGCCATCAGTCGTCCAGGGGGCTACGGCGAGCAGTACTTC. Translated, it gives CAISRPGGYGEQYF.

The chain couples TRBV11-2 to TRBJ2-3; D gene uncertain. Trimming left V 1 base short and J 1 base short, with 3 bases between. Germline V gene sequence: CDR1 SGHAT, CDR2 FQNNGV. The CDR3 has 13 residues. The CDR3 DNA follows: TGTGCCAGCAGCTTAGCAGGCACAGATACGCAGTATTTT. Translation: CASSLAGTDTQYF.

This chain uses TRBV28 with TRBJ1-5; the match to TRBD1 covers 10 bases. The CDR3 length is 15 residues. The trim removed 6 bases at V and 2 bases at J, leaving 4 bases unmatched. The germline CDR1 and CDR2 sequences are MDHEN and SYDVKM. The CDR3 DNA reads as TGTGCCAGCAGGACAGGGGGCCGCGGCAATCAGCCCCAGCATTTT. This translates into CASRTGGRGNQPQHF.